This TCR beta chain was obtained from a study of blood T cell repertoires in COVID-19. Study information: Both acute and convalescent COVID-19 samples were obtained from the United States, Italy and Spain. Sample material is recorded as cDNA or gDNA derived from T cells, B-cell-depleted T cells, or PBMCs.

This CDR3 is built from 15 residues. V was trimmed by 0 bases and J by 5 bases, leaving 14 bases between them. Per germline, CDR1 SGDLS and CDR2 YYNGEE. As originally analysed: Amplification with reference gene primers provided the estimates of nucleated cell counts. The table came from immunoSEQ multiplex PCR; TCRdb's copy has only in-frame clones and leaves some out. That table furnishes V, J and clone size, whereas the DNA furnished D and trimming. Of over 90,000 clones listed, roughly 82% are singletons. V is TRBV9 and J is TRBJ1-1, with D uncertain. The source of this sequence is a human donor in a cohort sampled during active COVID-19. Sequences were obtained from peripheral blood. CDR3 DNA: TGTGCCAGCAGCGTAGCTCCCGGTCCCACGACTGAAGCTTTCTTT. This translates into CASSVAPGPTTEAFF.